The entry below gives a single T cell receptor (beta chain) sequence along with its context. The antigen is unknown. The authors sequenced TCR beta from blood CD8+ and CD4+ T cells. These data are taken from a study of CD8 T cells in Susac syndrome. Germline lookup yields CDR1 DFQATT and CDR2 SNEGSKA (reference sequence). V was trimmed by 1 base and J by 2 bases, leaving 8 bases between them. CDR3 length: 13 amino acids. Study conclusions and caveats: CD4+ T cell repertoires in Susac syndrome lacked clonal expansion.

Random hexamers were used to reverse transcribe the RNA input (about 0.45 to 1 ug). MiXCR, applied by TCRdb to the immunoSEQ multiplex PCR reads, yields one record per CDR3 protein. The table lists about 140,000 distinct CDR3 sequences, roughly 94% of them singletons. The specimen sequenced was CD4+ T cells from PBMCs. This clonotype originated in a human donor with Susac syndrome. This rearrangement joins TRBV20-1 to TRBJ2-5, with unresolved D. This chain's CDR3 is CSARGQTQETQYF. CDR3 sequence (DNA): TGCAGTGCTAGAGGTCAGACACAAGAGACCCAGTACTTC.